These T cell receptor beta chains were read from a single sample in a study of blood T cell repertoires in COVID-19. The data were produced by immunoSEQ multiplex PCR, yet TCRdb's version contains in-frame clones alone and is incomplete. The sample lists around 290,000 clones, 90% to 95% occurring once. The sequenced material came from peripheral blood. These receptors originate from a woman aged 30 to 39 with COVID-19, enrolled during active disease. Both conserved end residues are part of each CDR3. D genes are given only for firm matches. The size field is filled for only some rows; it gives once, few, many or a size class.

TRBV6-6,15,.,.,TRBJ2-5,TGTGCCAGCAGTTACTCTGGGCAGGTCTCAGAGACCCAGTACTTC,CASSYSGQVSETQYF
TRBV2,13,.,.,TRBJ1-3,TGTGCCAGCAGTGTGGCAGCTGGAAACACCATATATTTT,CASSVAAGNTIYF
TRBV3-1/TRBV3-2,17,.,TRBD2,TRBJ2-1,TGTGCCAGCAGCCAAGATCGGGGACTATCGGATATCAATGAGCAGTTCTTC,CASSQDRGLSDINEQFF
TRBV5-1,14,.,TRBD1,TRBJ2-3,TGCGCCAGCAGCATGGACAGGGTCGGGGATACGCAGTATTTT,CASSMDRVGDTQYF
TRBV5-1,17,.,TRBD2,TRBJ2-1,TGCGCCAGCAGCCAATCCCTGGCGGGAGGATCCTACAATGAGCAGTTCTTC,CASSQSLAGGSYNEQFF
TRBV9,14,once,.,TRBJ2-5,TGTGCCAGCAGCGTACAGGGGAAACAAGAGACCCAGTACTTC,CASSVQGKQETQYF
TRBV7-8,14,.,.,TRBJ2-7,TGTGCCAGCAGCTCGAGAAGCGGACCCTACGAGCAGTACTTC,CASSSRSGPYEQYF
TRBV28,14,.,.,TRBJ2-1,TGTGCCACCTCAAGACGGGGTACCTACAATGAGCAGTTCTTC,CATSRRGTYNEQFF
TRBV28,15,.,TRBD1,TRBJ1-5,TGTGCCAGTATGACGGGACAGGGGGGGAATCAGCCCCAGCATTTT,CASMTGQGGNQPQHF
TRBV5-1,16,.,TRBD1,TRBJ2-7,TGCGCCAGCAGCGGGGGACAGGGCAAACTAACCTACGAGCAGTACTTC,CASSGGQGKLTYEQYF
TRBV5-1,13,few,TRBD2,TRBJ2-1,TGCGCCAGCCGCTTTCGGGAGGGTAGGGAGCAGTTCTTC,CASRFREGREQFF
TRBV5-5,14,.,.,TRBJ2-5,TGTGCCAGCAGCTTGGGGGGCTGGCAAGAGACCCAGTACTTC,CASSLGGWQETQYF
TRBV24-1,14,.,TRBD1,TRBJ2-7,TGTGCCACCAGTGACGGACAGGGGTCGGGCGAGCAGTACTTC,CATSDGQGSGEQYF